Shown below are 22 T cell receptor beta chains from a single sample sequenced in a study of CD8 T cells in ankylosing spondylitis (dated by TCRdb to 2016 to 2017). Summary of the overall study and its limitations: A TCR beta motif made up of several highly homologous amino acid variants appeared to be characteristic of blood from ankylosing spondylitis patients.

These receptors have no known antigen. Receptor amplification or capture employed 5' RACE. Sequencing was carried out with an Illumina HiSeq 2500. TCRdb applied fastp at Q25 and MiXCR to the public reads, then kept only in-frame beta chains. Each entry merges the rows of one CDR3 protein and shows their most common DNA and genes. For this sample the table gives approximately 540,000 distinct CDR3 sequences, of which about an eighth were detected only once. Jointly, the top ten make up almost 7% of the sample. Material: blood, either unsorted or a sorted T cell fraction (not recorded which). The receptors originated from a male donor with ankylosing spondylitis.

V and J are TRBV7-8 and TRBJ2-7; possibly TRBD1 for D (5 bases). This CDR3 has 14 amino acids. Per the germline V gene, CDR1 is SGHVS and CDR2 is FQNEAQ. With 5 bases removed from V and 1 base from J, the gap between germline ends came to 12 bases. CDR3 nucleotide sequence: TGTGCCAGCAGCCGTGGGGCAGGTTCCTACGAGCAGTACGTC. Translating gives CASSRGAGSYEQYV.

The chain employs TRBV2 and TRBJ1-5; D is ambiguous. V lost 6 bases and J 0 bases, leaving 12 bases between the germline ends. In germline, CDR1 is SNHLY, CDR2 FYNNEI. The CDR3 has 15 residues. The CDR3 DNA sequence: TGTGCCAGCAGAGAGACGGGGTATAGCAATCAGCCCCAGCATTTT. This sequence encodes CASRETGYSNQPQHF.

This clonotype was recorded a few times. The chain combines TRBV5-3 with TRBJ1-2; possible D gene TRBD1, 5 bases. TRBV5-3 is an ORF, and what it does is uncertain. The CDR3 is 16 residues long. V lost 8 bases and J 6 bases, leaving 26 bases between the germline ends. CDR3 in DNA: TGTGCCAGCAGCCCGGGGGGAGGGCCCTACGGGAATGGCTACACCTTC. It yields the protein CASSPGGGPYGNGYTF.

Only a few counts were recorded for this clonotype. CDR3 sequence: CASSRGGGRAATDTQYF. CDR3 DNA: TGTGCCAGCAGCCGAGGCGGGGGCAGGGCGGCGACAGATACGCAGTATTTT. This chain joins TRBV7-2 and TRBJ2-3; TRBD2 is a possible D gene (7 bases). The germline CDR1 and CDR2 sequences are SGHTA and FQGNSA. Trimming left V 5 bases short and J 3 bases short, with 21 bases between. The length of the CDR3 is 17 residues.

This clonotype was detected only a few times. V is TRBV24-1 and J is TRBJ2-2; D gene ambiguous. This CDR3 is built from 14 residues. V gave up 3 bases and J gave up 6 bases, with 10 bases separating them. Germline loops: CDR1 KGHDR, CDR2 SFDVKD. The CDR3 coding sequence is TGTGCCACCAGTGATCGTGGGATGGCCGGGGAGCTGTTTTTT. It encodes CATSDRGMAGELFF.

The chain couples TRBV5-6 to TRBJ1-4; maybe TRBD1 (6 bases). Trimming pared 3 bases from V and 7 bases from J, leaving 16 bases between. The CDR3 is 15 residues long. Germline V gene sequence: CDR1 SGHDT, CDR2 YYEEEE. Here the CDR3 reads CASSSNQGIGEKLFF. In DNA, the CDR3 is TGTGCCAGCAGCTCAAACCAGGGGATCGGTGAAAAACTGTTTTTT.

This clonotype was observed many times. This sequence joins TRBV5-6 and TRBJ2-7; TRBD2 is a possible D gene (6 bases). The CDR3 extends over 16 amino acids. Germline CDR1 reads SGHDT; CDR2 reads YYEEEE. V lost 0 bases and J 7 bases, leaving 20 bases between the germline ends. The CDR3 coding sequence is TGTGCCAGCAGCTTGGGGAGGCGGGACCGTAGAGGGGAGCAGTACTTC. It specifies CASSLGRRDRRGEQYF. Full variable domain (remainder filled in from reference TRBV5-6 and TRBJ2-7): DAGVTQSPTHLIKTRGQQVTLRCSPKSGHDTVSWYQQALGQGPQFIFQYYEEEERQRGNFPDRFSGHQFPNYSSELNVNALLLGDSALYLCASSLGRRDRRGEQYFGPGTRLTVT.

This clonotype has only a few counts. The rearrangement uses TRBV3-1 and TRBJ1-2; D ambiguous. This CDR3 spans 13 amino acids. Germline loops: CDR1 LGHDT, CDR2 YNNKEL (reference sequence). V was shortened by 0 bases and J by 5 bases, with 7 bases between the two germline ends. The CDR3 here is CASSQDKEYGYTF. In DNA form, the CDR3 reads TGTGCCAGCAGCCAAGATAAGGAGTATGGCTACACCTTC.

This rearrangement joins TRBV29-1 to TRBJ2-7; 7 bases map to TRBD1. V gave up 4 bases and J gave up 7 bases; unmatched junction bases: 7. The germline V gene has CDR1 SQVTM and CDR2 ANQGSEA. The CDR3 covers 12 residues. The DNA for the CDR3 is TGCAGCGTTGTATCGGGACAGAGGGAGCAGTACTTC. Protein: CSVVSGQREQYF.

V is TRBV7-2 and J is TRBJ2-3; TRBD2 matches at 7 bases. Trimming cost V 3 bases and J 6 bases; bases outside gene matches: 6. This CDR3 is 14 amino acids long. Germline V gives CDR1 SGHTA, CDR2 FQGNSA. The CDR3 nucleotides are TGTGCCAGCAGCTTTTGGCGGGAGTGGGATACGCAGTATTTT. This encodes CASSFWREWDTQYF.

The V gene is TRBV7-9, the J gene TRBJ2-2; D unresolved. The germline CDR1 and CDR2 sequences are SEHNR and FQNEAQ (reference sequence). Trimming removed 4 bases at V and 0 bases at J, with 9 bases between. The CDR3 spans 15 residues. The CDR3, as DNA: TGTGCCAGCAGCTCGACTGTACCGAACACCGGGGAGCTGTTTTTT. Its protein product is CASSSTVPNTGELFF.

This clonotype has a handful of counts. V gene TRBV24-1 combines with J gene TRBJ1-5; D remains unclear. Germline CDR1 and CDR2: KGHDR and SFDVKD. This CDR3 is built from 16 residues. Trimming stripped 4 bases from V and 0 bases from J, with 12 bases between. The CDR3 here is CATSEATDISNQPQHF. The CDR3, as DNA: TGTGCCACCAGTGAAGCGACCGATATTAGCAATCAGCCCCAGCATTTT.

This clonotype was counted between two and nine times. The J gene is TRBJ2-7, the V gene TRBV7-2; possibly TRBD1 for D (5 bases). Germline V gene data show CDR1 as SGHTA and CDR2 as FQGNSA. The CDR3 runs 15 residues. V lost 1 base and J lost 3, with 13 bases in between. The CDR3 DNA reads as TGTGCCAGCAGCTTAGTCCAGGGTAACCTCTACGAGCAGTACTTC. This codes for CASSLVQGNLYEQYF.

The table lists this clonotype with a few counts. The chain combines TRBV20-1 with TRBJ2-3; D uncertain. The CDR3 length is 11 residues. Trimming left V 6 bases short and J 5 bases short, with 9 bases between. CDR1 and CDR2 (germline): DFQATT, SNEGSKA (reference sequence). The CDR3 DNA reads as TGCAGTGCCCCCCCGAGAGATACGCAGTATTTT. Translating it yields CSAPPRDTQYF.

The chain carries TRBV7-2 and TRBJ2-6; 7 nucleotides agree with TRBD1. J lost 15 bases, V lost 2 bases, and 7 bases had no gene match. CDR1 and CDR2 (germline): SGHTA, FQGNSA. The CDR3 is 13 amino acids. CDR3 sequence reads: CASSLMGQPTLTF. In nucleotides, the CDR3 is TGTGCCAGCAGCTTAATGGGACAGCCTACCCTGACTTTC.

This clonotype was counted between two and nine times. The CDR3 reads CASSESSGRRSGANVLTF. Written as DNA, the CDR3 is TGTGCCAGCAGTGAATCTAGCGGGAGGAGGTCTGGGGCCAACGTCCTGACTTTC. The V call is TRBV25-1, the J call TRBJ2-6; 11 nucleotides line up with TRBD2. CDR3 length: 18 residues. Germline V gives CDR1 MGHDK, CDR2 SYGVNS. The junction had 3 bases not matched to a gene; V was cut back by 1 base and J by 1 base.

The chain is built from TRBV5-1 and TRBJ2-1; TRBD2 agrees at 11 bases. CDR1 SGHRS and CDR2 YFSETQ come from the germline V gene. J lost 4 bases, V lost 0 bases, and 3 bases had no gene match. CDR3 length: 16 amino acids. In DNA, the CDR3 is TGCGCCAGCAGCTTGGAGGGACTAGCGGCTTACAATGAGCAGTTCTTC. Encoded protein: CASSLEGLAAYNEQFF.

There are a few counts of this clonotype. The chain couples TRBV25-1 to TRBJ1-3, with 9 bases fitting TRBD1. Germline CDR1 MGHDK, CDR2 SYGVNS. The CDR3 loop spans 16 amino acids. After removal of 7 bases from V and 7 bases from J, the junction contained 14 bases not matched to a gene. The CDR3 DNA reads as TGTGCCAGCACCGGGACAGGGAGAGGTCAGGTCAACACCATATATTTT. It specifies CASTGTGRGQVNTIYF.

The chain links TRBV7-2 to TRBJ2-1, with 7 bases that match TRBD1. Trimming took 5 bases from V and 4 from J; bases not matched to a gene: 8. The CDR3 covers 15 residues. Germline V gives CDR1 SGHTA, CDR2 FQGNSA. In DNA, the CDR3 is TGTGCCAGCAGCCCCAGCCCGGGACAGTACAATGAGCAGTTCTTC. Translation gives CASSPSPGQYNEQFF.

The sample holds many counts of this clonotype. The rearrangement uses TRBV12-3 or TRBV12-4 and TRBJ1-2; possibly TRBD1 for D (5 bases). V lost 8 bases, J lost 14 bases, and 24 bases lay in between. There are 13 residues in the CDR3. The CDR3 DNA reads TGTGCCAGCCGGTCCCAGGGAAGGGGAAGTAAAACCTTC. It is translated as CASRSQGRGSKTF.

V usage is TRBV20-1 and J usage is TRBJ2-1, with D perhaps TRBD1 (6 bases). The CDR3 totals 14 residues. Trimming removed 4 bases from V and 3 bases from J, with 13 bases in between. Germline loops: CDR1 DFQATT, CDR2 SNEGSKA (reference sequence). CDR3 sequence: CSAMVGAGYNEQFF. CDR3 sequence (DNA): TGCAGTGCTATGGTGGGGGCAGGCTACAATGAGCAGTTCTTC.

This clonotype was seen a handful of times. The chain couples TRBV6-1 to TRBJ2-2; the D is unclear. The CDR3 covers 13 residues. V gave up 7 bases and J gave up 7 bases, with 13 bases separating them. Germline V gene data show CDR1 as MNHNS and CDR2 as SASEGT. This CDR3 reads CASTGRAGGELFF. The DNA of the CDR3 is TGTGCCAGCACAGGAAGGGCAGGCGGGGAGCTGTTTTTT.